The 10 T cell receptor beta chains presented below share a single source sample, sequenced in a study of shared clonotypes between healthy human individuals. Naive CD8 cells lacked CD45RO, underwent positive selection for CCR7 and left out terminally differentiated effector memory CD45RA+ cells. Clones were read by immunoSEQ multiplex PCR, and TCRdb kept only the in-frame ones, dropping some. The sample has hundreds of thousands of clones, 80% to 95% seen once; the top ten hold approximately 25%. Source material: naive CD8+ T cells sorted from blood. Source of these receptors: a man between 25 and 39 years old in good health.

This sequence joins TRBV7-2 and TRBJ2-7; D gene uncertain. V lost 3 bases and J 5 bases, leaving 8 bases between the germline ends. The CDR3 spans 12 residues. CDR1 is SGHTA, CDR2 FQGNSA, per germline. DNA for the CDR3: TGTGCCAGCAGCTTCGTCGTGGACGAGCAGTACTTC. It is translated as CASSFVVDEQYF. Supplemented by reference TRBV7-2 and TRBJ2-7, the full variable domain reads GAGVSQSPSNKVTEKGKDVELRCDPISGHTALYWYRQSLGQGLEFLIYFQGNSAPDKSGLPSDRFSAERTGGSVSTLTIQRTQQEDSAVYLCASSFVVDEQYFGPGTRLTVT.

This chain connects TRBV6-5 to TRBJ2-3; tentative D call: TRBD2 (5 bases). From germline, CDR1 is MNHEY and CDR2 SVGAGI. This CDR3 has 15 residues. V shed 0 bases and J shed 6 bases, with 13 bases lying between them. The CDR3: CASSYSSGSADTQYF. The CDR3 DNA reads TGTGCCAGCAGTTACTCGAGTGGGAGTGCGGATACGCAGTATTTT.

The V call is TRBV27, the J call TRBJ2-5, with a possible D match to TRBD1 (6 bases). Near its end, the DNA agrees better with TRBJ2-7, so the J call may be wrong. Germline V gene sequence: CDR1 MNHEY, CDR2 SMNVEV (reference sequence). This CDR3 has 15 residues. Here the CDR3 reads CASSPNRAPTHEQYF. The CDR3 nucleotides read TGTGCCAGCAGTCCCAACAGGGCCCCGACCCACGAGCAGTACTTC.

The chain uses TRBV7-9 and TRBJ1-2; D not resolved. Germline CDR1 is SEHNR and CDR2 is FQNEAQ (reference sequence). This CDR3 spans 17 amino acids. V lost 4 bases, J lost 2 bases, and 20 bases lay in between. CDR3 region: CASSYPLGGEINYGYTF. The CDR3 bases are TGTGCCAGCAGCTACCCTTTGGGCGGGGAGATAAACTATGGCTACACCTTC.

The chain is built from TRBV2 and TRBJ2-2; possibly TRBD1 for D (7 bases). V was pared by 5 bases and J by 9 bases, with 13 bases between. The CDR3 loop spans 13 amino acids. Germline loops: CDR1 SNHLY, CDR2 FYNNEI. In nucleotides, the CDR3 is TGTGCCAGCAGTCCCAGGGGGGTTTGGGAGCTGTTTTTT. Protein: CASSPRGVWELFF.

This chain links TRBV15 with TRBJ2-7; TRBD1 matches at 7 bases. Trimming cost V 5 bases and J 6 bases; bases outside gene matches: 4. From germline, CDR1 is LNHNV and CDR2 YYDKDF (reference sequence). The CDR3 extends over 12 amino acids. The CDR3, as DNA: TGTGCCACCAGCCTTGACAGGGCCGAGCAGTACTTC. Protein: CATSLDRAEQYF.

The rearrangement joins TRBV28 to TRBJ2-5; D remains ambiguous. V was clipped by 5 bases and J by 0 bases, with 10 bases between them. The CDR3 is made up of 14 amino acids. Germline values: CDR1 MDHEN, CDR2 SYDVKM. This CDR3 reads CASSPRRYQETQYF. The CDR3 region has the DNA TGTGCCAGCAGTCCACGTCGCTACCAAGAGACCCAGTACTTC.

About this clone itself: Other DNA sequences of this sample code for an identical CDR3. The chain couples TRBV19 to TRBJ2-1, with TRBD2 matching 7 bases. Germline assignment: CDR1 LNHDA and CDR2 SQIVND (reference sequence). The CDR3 length is 12 residues. V was pared by 1 base and J by 9 bases, with 0 bases of the junction left unmatched. CDR3 coding DNA: TGTGCCAGTAGTATAGGCGGGGGTGAGCAGTTCTTC. As protein: CASSIGGGEQFF.

The chain combines TRBV7-9 with TRBJ2-1; D ambiguous. The CDR3 runs 17 residues. Trimming shortened V by 1 base and J by 8 bases, and 21 bases separated the two germline ends. From germline, CDR1 is SEHNR and CDR2 FQNEAQ (reference sequence). CDR3 sequence (DNA): TGTGCCAGCAGCTTAGATGTCAACACCGTCTTGGAACATGAGCAGTTCTTC. Encoded protein: CASSLDVNTVLEHEQFF.

This clone was found a few times. V is TRBV5-1 and J is TRBJ1-2; weak D call: TRBD1 (5 bases). CDR1 SGHRS and CDR2 YFSETQ come from the germline V gene. V lost 1 base and J 8 bases, leaving 24 bases between the germline ends. The CDR3 length is 17 residues. The CDR3 nucleotides are TGCGCCAGCAGCTTGTTCCCGAAAAAACAGGCGGAGGTCGGCTACACCTTC. Its protein is CASSLFPKKQAEVGYTF.